The 15 T cell receptor beta chains in this list originate from one sample, sequenced in a study of breast tumors, draining lymph nodes, adjacent tissues (dated by TCRdb to 2016 to 2018). The method was multiplex PCR. The reads were generated on an Illumina HiSeq 2000. Using fastp at Q25 and MiXCR, TCRdb reprocessed the public reads and kept productive beta chains. When rows share a CDR3 protein, they turn into one entry using the most common DNA and genes. Recorded for this sample are around 170,000 distinct CDR3 sequences; 25% to 40% of them occurred a single time. The ten largest make up around 4.1% of the sample. Lymph node samples were obtained from the axillary draining lymph nodes of breast cancer patients. Sequencing used axillary lymph node tissue. All receptors derive from a female donor with breast cancer. Some clones in this sample may be carry-over from other donors' samples.

The rearrangement joins TRBV15 to TRBJ2-3; tentatively, D is TRBD2 (6 bases). The V gene lost 1 base and the J gene lost 2 bases, with 13 bases spanning the gap. The CDR3 loop spans 16 amino acids. Germline CDR1 LNHNV, CDR2 YYDKDF (reference sequence). The CDR3 loop reads CATSRGSGTLTDTQYF. The DNA for the CDR3 is TGTGCCACCAGCAGAGGCTCCGGGACTCTCACAGATACGCAGTATTTT.

The chain has TRBV12-3 or TRBV12-4 and TRBJ2-3; TRBD2 matches at 13 bases. This CDR3 contains 16 residues. The CDR3 loop reads CASGPGLAGTTDTQYF. The CDR3 DNA reads as TGTGCTAGTGGACCGGGACTAGCGGGAACTACAGATACGCAGTATTTT.

V gene TRBV15 combines with J gene TRBJ2-6; unclear D gene. The CDR3 is made up of 14 amino acids. V was trimmed by 5 bases and J by 4 bases, leaving 9 bases between them. The germline gives CDR1 LNHNV, CDR2 YYDKDF (reference sequence). The CDR3, as DNA: TGTGCCACCAGCGGCCCTGCAGGGGCCAACGTCCTGACTTTC. Its protein product is CATSGPAGANVLTF.

This clonotype has a count of ten or more. The chain carries TRBV20-1 and TRBJ2-3; 13 bases fit TRBD2. Germline lookup yields CDR1 DFQATT and CDR2 SNEGSKA (reference sequence). With 7 bases clipped from V and 4 bases from J, the junction kept 5 bases outside the gene matches. This CDR3 contains 14 residues. CDR3 nucleotide sequence: TGCAGTGTTAAAGGGACTAGCGGGGCAGATACGCAGTATTTT. The encoded protein is CSVKGTSGADTQYF.

This clonotype was seen more than once but under ten times. The chain uses TRBV11-2 and TRBJ2-1; no definite D call. The V end was cut by 7 bases, the J end by 2 bases, with 21 bases between. This CDR3 comprises 17 residues. Germline CDR1 reads SGHAT; CDR2 reads FQNNGV. DNA of the CDR3: TGTGCCAGCATCGGATTACGGAGACCACCTCCCTACAATGAGCAGTTCTTC. It translates to CASIGLRRPPPYNEQFF.

Details on this clonotype: A single base separates this from a much larger clone, so it may be a read error. J is TRBJ2-1 and V is TRBV11-2; D is unclear. The germline gives CDR1 SGHAT, CDR2 FQNNGV. Trimming left V 3 bases short and J 12 bases short, with 12 bases between. This CDR3 region has 12 residues. Written as DNA, the CDR3 is TGTGCCAGCAGCTTCGACTTCGGTGCGCAGTTCTTC. Translated: CASSFDFGAQFF.

This clonotype was counted many times. The V call is TRBV9, the J call TRBJ2-3; D is ambiguous. V lost 0 bases, J lost 4 bases, and 6 bases lay in between. Germline V gene data show CDR1 as SGDLS and CDR2 as YYNGEE. The CDR3 consists of 13 residues. The CDR3 nucleotides are TGTGCCAGCAGCGTAGGGCAGGCAGATACGCAGTATTTT. Residues: CASSVGQADTQYF.

At least ten counts were recorded for this clonotype. The chain is built from TRBV7-9 and TRBJ2-1, with D possibly TRBD2 on 6 matching bases. CDR3 length: 15 amino acids. V shed 1 base and J shed 7 bases, with 14 bases lying between them. The germline V gene has CDR1 SEHNR and CDR2 FQNEAQ (reference sequence). The DNA of the CDR3 is TGTGCCAGCAGCTTAGGGGGCCCGCGGGGAAATGAGCAGTTCTTC. This codes for CASSLGGPRGNEQFF.

This clonotype was counted between two and nine times. This clone may be a read error of a much larger clone one base away. The rearrangement links TRBV12-3 or TRBV12-4 to TRBJ1-2, with D possibly TRBD1 on 5 matching bases. This CDR3 is built from 14 residues. Trimming left V 1 base short and J 12 bases short, with 18 bases between. The CDR3 bases are TGTGCCAGCAGTTTAGTGACGGGGGAGCGTAGCCACACCTTC. Its translation: CASSLVTGERSHTF.

In this sample, this clonotype turned up a few times. This chain links TRBV20-1 with TRBJ1-5; D is uncertain. CDR3 length: 19 residues. Trimming took 0 bases from V and 6 from J, leaving 27 bases between them. Germline V lookup: CDR1 DFQATT, CDR2 SNEGSKA (reference sequence). The CDR3 loop reads CSARDTVWARRSRGQPQHF. The CDR3 bases are TGCAGTGCTAGAGATACGGTATGGGCCAGGAGGTCCCGAGGTCAGCCCCAGCATTTT.

This clonotype has a count of ten or more. At one of its ends the junction is not consistent with the germline gene, which may arise from a read error. V usage is TRBV27 and J usage is TRBJ2-1; TRBD2 matches 14 bases. Germline loops: CDR1 MNHEY, CDR2 SMNVEV (reference sequence). This CDR3 has 19 residues. CDR3 DNA sequence: TGTGCCAGCAGTCTATCGGGACACCCGGGACTAGCGGGAGTAGGTGAGCAGTTCTTC. As protein: CASSLSGHPGLAGVGEQFF.

The chain joins TRBV10-3 to TRBJ2-6; maybe TRBD2 (5 bases). The CDR3 runs 18 residues. Germline loops: CDR1 ENHRY, CDR2 SYGVKD. V lost 6 bases to trimming and J lost 0 bases, with 18 bases between them. Here the CDR3 reads CAIRGVPGLCSGANVLTF. The CDR3, as DNA: TGTGCCATCAGGGGAGTCCCCGGGCTGTGCTCTGGGGCCAACGTCCTGACTTTC.

The table lists this clonotype with many counts. The chain recombines TRBV19 with TRBJ2-7; D unresolved. The CDR3 is 12 residues long. V dropped 5 bases and J dropped 0 bases, with 5 bases sitting between them. The germline V gene encodes CDR1 LNHDA and CDR2 SQIVND (reference sequence). CDR3 loop: CASSSRSYEQYF. CDR3 nucleotide sequence: TGTGCCAGTAGTTCCCGCTCCTACGAGCAGTACTTC.

This clonotype was observed many times. V is TRBV5-8 and J is TRBJ1-2; 7 bases are shared with TRBD1. V shed 1 base and J 0 bases; nucleotides not matched to a gene: 3. Germline CDR1 reads SGHTS; CDR2 reads YDEGEE. The CDR3 runs 15 residues. The CDR3 is CASSLRQGANYGYTF. In DNA, the CDR3 is TGTGCCAGCAGCTTGCGACAGGGAGCTAACTATGGCTACACCTTC.

The chain recombines TRBV28 with TRBJ1-5; 9 nucleotides match TRBD1. CDR3 size: 15 residues. Germline V lookup: CDR1 MDHEN, CDR2 SYDVKM. Trimming cost V 7 bases and J 1 base; bases outside gene matches: 5. Here the CDR3 reads CASISGQGSNQPQHF. CDR3 sequence (DNA): TGTGCCAGCATCTCAGGACAGGGGAGCAATCAGCCCCAGCATTTT.